A selection of T cell receptor beta chains follows, all from one sample in a study of identical twins. TCRdb reanalysed the 5' RACE reads using MiXCR and keeps one entry per CDR3 protein. The sample lists approximately 300,000 distinct CDR3 sequences, 8.5% to 9.5% occurring once. Separately, the same data were catalogued under a study of yellow fever vaccine responses in identical twins.

Sequenced: CD8+ T cells sorted from blood. These TCRs come from a woman aged 18-35 years in good health. The CDR3 runs from the conserved cysteine through the conserved F or W. A D gene is named only where the DNA matches it firmly. Clone size is shown for a subset of rows, as once, few, many or a class of expanded clone.

J: TRBJ2-2
D: TRBD2
V: TRBV12-3/TRBV12-4
size: -
DNA: TGTACCCTCAGCCCCATAGCGGGAGGGCCGAACACCGGGGAGCTGTTTTTT
CDR3: CTLSPIAGGPNTGELFF

J: TRBJ2-7
D: TRBD2
V: TRBV6-5
size: many
DNA: TGTGCCAGCGGGGAGGGTGCCTACGAGCAGTACTTC
CDR3: CASGEGAYEQYF

J: TRBJ2-3
D: TRBD2
V: TRBV29-1
size: many
DNA: TGCAGCATAAAAGCCCTAGCGGGGGCCTTCGATACGCAGTATTTT
CDR3: CSIKALAGAFDTQYF

J: TRBJ2-7
D: -
V: TRBV5-1
size: many
DNA: TGCGCCAGCAGATCGGGGAGCTCCTACGAGCAGTACTTC
CDR3: CASRSGSSYEQYF

J: TRBJ2-7
D: -
V: TRBV11-2
size: few
DNA: TGTGCCAGCAGCTCCCTATTAGGGTCCTACGAGCAGTACTTC
CDR3: CASSSLLGSYEQYF

J: TRBJ2-7
D: TRBD2
V: TRBV6-2/TRBV6-3
size: few
DNA: TGTGCCAGCAGTTCGGGACTAGCGGAGCTATACGAGCAGTACTTC
CDR3: CASSSGLAELYEQYF

J: TRBJ2-1
D: TRBD2
V: TRBV7-9
size: few
DNA: TGTGCCAGCAGCCCAGAACGACTAGCGGGGTACAATGAGCAGTTCTTC
CDR3: CASSPERLAGYNEQFF

J: TRBJ2-7
D: TRBD1
V: TRBV6-2/TRBV6-3
size: once
DNA: TGTGCCAGCAGCACTGACAGGGTCGGCTACGAGCAGTACTTC
CDR3: CASSTDRVGYEQYF

J: TRBJ2-1
D: -
V: TRBV2
size: -
DNA: TGTGCCAGCAGTGAAATGGTTAGCTCCTACAATGAGCAGTTCTTC
CDR3: CASSEMVSSYNEQFF

J: TRBJ2-7
D: -
V: TRBV6-2/TRBV6-3
size: -
DNA: TGTGCCATCAGCCGGACAATTGGGCGGTACGAGCAGTACTTC
CDR3: CAISRTIGRYEQYF

J: TRBJ2-3
D: TRBD1
V: TRBV6-2/TRBV6-3
size: few
DNA: TGTGCCAGCAGTTACAATCCGGGACAGGGGAGAGGAGATACGCAGTATTTT
CDR3: CASSYNPGQGRGDTQYF

J: TRBJ2-7
D: -
V: TRBV20-1
size: few
DNA: TGCAGTGCTAGGGAACGGCACTCCTACGAGCAGTACTTC
CDR3: CSARERHSYEQYF

J: TRBJ2-3
D: -
V: TRBV12-3/TRBV12-4
size: few
DNA: TGTGCCAGCAGTTTACGGCCCCGAGTCACAGATACGCAGTATTTT
CDR3: CASSLRPRVTDTQYF

J: TRBJ2-7
D: TRBD2
V: TRBV18
size: few
DNA: TGTGCCAGCTCACGCCGACTAGCGGGAAGCTCTTACGAGCAGTACTTC
CDR3: CASSRRLAGSSYEQYF

J: TRBJ1-2
D: -
V: TRBV12-3/TRBV12-4
size: many
DNA: TGTGCCAGCAGTTTAGACGGGGTTGCCTATGGCTACACCTTC
CDR3: CASSLDGVAYGYTF

J: TRBJ2-5
D: -
V: TRBV7-8
size: many
DNA: TGTGCCAGCACCCCATACGGGTTCAACCAAGAGACCCAGTACTTC
CDR3: CASTPYGFNQETQYF

J: TRBJ2-7
D: TRBD1
V: TRBV28
size: -
DNA: TGTGCCAGCAGTTCCAGGACAGGGGCGGCCGAGCAGTACTTC
CDR3: CASSSRTGAAEQYF

J: TRBJ1-5
D: -
V: TRBV7-8
size: many
DNA: TGTGCCAGCAGCTTAGGGGACGTCGGAGCAATCAGCCCCCAGCATTTT
CDR3: CASSLGDVGAISPQHF

J: TRBJ2-3
D: TRBD1
V: TRBV10-3
size: many
DNA: TGTGCCATCAGTGAGTCGACATTTTCTAGGACAGGGGTCATGGATACGCAGTATTTT
CDR3: CAISESTFSRTGVMDTQYF

J: TRBJ2-5
D: -
V: TRBV2
size: few
DNA: TGTGCCAGCAGTGAATCGGAGACCAAAGAGACCCAGTACTTC
CDR3: CASSESETKETQYF

J: TRBJ2-7
D: TRBD2
V: TRBV5-5
size: few
DNA: TGTGCCAGCAACCCCGTCCCCGGGGAGGGGTACGAGCAGTACTTC
CDR3: CASNPVPGEGYEQYF

J: TRBJ2-7
D: TRBD1
V: TRBV7-9
size: many
DNA: TGTGCCAGCAGCCCCATCGGGACAGGGAGTTACGAGCAGTACTTC
CDR3: CASSPIGTGSYEQYF

J: TRBJ2-5
D: -
V: TRBV7-8
size: many
DNA: TGTGCCAGCAGCCCCGGCAGACTCCAAGAGACCCAGTACTTC
CDR3: CASSPGRLQETQYF

J: TRBJ1-1
D: -
V: TRBV19
size: few
DNA: TGTGCCAGTGGGGAGGGGGAAGCTTTCTTT
CDR3: CASGEGEAFF

J: TRBJ1-5
D: -
V: TRBV6-5
size: many
DNA: TGTGCCAGCAGTTACGTAGAAAATAGCAATCAGCCCCAGCATTTT
CDR3: CASSYVENSNQPQHF

J: TRBJ2-5
D: TRBD2
V: TRBV2
size: -
DNA: TGTGCCAGCAGCGCACTAGCGGTTGACCAAGAGACCCAGTACTTC
CDR3: CASSALAVDQETQYF

J: TRBJ2-7
D: -
V: TRBV3-1
size: -
DNA: TGTGCCAGCAGCCCGTTTCGGGGGTACGAGCAGTACTTC
CDR3: CASSPFRGYEQYF

J: TRBJ1-2
D: -
V: TRBV12-3/TRBV12-4
size: many
DNA: TGTGCCAGCAGTCTTCCGCAGGTTACAGGGTTTTATGGCTACACCTTC
CDR3: CASSLPQVTGFYGYTF

J: TRBJ2-5
D: TRBD1
V: TRBV27
size: few
DNA: TGTGCCAGCAGTAGAGGACAGGGCGCGCATCAGACCCAGTACTTC
CDR3: CASSRGQGAHQTQYF

J: TRBJ2-1
D: TRBD2
V: TRBV20-1
size: many
DNA: TGCAGTGCTCCGAGGTGGGGGGGTAACAATGAGCAGTTCTTC
CDR3: CSAPRWGGNNEQFF

J: TRBJ2-1
D: TRBD1
V: TRBV6-5
size: -
DNA: TGTGCCAGCAGTTTCGGGACAGGGGGCGGGAATGAGCAGTTCTTC
CDR3: CASSFGTGGGNEQFF

J: TRBJ1-2
D: -
V: TRBV27
size: -
DNA: TGTGCCAGCAGTTTATCGTGGACGGAGAGCCTAGCTAACTATGGCTACACCTTC
CDR3: CASSLSWTESLANYGYTF

J: TRBJ2-5
D: TRBD1
V: TRBV10-2
size: few
DNA: TGCGCCAGCAAGTGGGTCAAGGGGGCATGGGAGACCCAGTACTTC
CDR3: CASKWVKGAWETQYF

J: TRBJ2-5
D: -
V: TRBV11-2
size: -
DNA: TGTGCCAGCAGCTCCGGTTGGTCCCCGGCGGGAGAGACCCAGTACTTC
CDR3: CASSSGWSPAGETQYF

J: TRBJ2-7
D: TRBD2
V: TRBV20-1
size: -
DNA: TGCAGTGCTAGAGATATGTTTTTGGGGACTAGATTTCTGAGGCAGTACTTC
CDR3: CSARDMFLGTRFLRQYF

J: TRBJ2-6
D: -
V: TRBV7-6
size: -
DNA: TGTGCCAGCAGCTTAGGAACAGGGCAATCGAGCTCTGGGGCCAACGTCCTGACTTTC
CDR3: CASSLGTGQSSSGANVLTF

J: TRBJ2-5
D: -
V: TRBV19
size: few
DNA: TGTGCCAGTAGTATACGAGGTTACCAAGAGACCCAGTACTTC
CDR3: CASSIRGYQETQYF

J: TRBJ2-7
D: -
V: TRBV10-3
size: -
DNA: TGTGCCATCAGTGAGTGGACCGCGGGGCTTATCCAGCAGTACTTC
CDR3: CAISEWTAGLIQQYF

J: TRBJ2-7
D: TRBD2
V: TRBV10-2
size: few
DNA: TGCGCCAGCAGTGAACCGGGACTAGCGGGCATAAGAGCCTACGAGCAGTACTTC
CDR3: CASSEPGLAGIRAYEQYF

J: TRBJ2-6
D: -
V: TRBV7-8
size: -
DNA: TGTGCCAGCAGCCGGGCAAGGGGGGCCAACGTCCTGACTTTC
CDR3: CASSRARGANVLTF

J: TRBJ2-7
D: TRBD1
V: TRBV7-6
size: -
DNA: TGTGCCAGCAGCCGCGACCCAGGGGGTGAGCAGTACTTC
CDR3: CASSRDPGGEQYF

J: TRBJ2-1
D: TRBD2
V: TRBV6-2/TRBV6-3
size: -
DNA: TGTGCCAGCAACGGACTAGCGTTTTACAATGAGCAGTTCTTC
CDR3: CASNGLAFYNEQFF

J: TRBJ2-7
D: TRBD1
V: TRBV20-1
size: -
DNA: TGCAGTGCTAGAGATCTTTTATTCCAGGGGGTTGACGAGCAGTACTTC
CDR3: CSARDLLFQGVDEQYF

J: TRBJ2-3
D: -
V: TRBV10-3
size: many
DNA: TGTGCCATCAGAACTAGCACAGATACGCAGTATTTT
CDR3: CAIRTSTDTQYF

J: TRBJ2-1
D: -
V: TRBV12-3/TRBV12-4
size: many
DNA: TGTGCCAGCAGGTCCCAAGGCGGATCCTACAATGAGCAGTTCTTC
CDR3: CASRSQGGSYNEQFF

J: TRBJ2-1
D: TRBD2
V: TRBV3-1
size: few
DNA: TGTGCCAGCAGCCATCCTAGCGGGGGGCCTCTTAATCCTACCTTCTTC
CDR3: CASSHPSGGPLNPTFF

J: TRBJ2-2
D: -
V: TRBV30
size: -
DNA: TGTGCCTGGAGCGGGGTCGGTGGCGGGGAGCTGTTTTTT
CDR3: CAWSGVGGGELFF